Given below is one TCR beta chain in context. What it binds is not known. The length of the CDR3 is 15 residues. The ends were cut back, 5 bases at V and 7 bases at J, with 18 bases in the middle. Germline assignment: CDR1 MNHEY and CDR2 SMNVEV (reference sequence). The sample comes from a study of cytomegalovirus exposure and HLA in healthy donors. Regarding the study as a whole: Later analysis showed most CMV-associated TCR beta chains appearing HLA-restricted. Rates of TCR association differed by HLA locus in a later analysis, with DRB1 highest and HLA-C lowest.

PCR used 60 Vbeta primers and 13 Jbeta primers. Assay used: immunoSEQ multiplex PCR; TCRdb lists only in-frame clones, some missing. The sample carries about 150,000 clones, 72% recorded once. This clonotype was sampled from a man in his forties in good health and CMV-seronegative. The chain combines TRBV27 with TRBJ2-1, with D tentatively TRBD1 (6 bases). The sequenced sample was PBMCs. The CDR3 DNA reads TGTGCCAGCAGTAGGGAAACAGGGAGTACGAATGAGCAGTTCTTC. As protein: CASSRETGSTNEQFF.